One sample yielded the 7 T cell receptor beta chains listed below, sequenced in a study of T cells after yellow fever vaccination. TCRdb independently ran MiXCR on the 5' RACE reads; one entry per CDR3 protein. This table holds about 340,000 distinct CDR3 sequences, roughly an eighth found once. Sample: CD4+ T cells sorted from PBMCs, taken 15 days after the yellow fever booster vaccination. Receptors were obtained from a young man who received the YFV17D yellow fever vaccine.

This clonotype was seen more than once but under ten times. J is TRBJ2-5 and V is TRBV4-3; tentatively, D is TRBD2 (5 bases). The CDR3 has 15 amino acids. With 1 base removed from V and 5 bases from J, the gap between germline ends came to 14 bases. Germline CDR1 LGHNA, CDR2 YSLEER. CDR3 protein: CASSQGRSATETQYF. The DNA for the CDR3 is TGCGCCAGCAGCCAAGGGAGGTCTGCGACGGAGACCCAGTACTTC.

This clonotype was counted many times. CDR3 residues: CASREGSYGELFF. CDR3 nucleotide sequence: TGCGCCAGCAGGGAGGGGTCTTACGGGGAGCTGTTTTTT. This chain links TRBV5-1 with TRBJ2-2; D possibly corresponds to TRBD2 (6 bases). This CDR3 is 13 amino acids long. Looked up from germline, CDR1 is SGHRS and CDR2 is YFSETQ. V lost 5 bases and J 7 bases, leaving 12 bases between the germline ends.

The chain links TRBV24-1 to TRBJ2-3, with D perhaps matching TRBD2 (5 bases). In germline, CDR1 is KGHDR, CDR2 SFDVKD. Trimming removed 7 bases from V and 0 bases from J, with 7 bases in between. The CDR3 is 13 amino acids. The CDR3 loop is CATREASTDTQYF. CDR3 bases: TGTGCCACCAGGGAGGCGAGCACAGATACGCAGTATTTT.

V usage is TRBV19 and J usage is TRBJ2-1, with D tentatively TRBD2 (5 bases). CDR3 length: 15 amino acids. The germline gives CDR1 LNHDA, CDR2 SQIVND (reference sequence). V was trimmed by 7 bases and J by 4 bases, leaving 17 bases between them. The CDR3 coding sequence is TGTGCCAGTACCCCCCGGGGAATGGGGTACAATGAGCAGTTCTTC. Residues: CASTPRGMGYNEQFF. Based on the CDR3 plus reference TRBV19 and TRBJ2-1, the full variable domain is DGGITQSPKYLFRKEGQNVTLSCEQNLNHDAMYWYRQDPGQGLRLIYYSQIVNDFQKGDIAEGYSVSREKKESFPLTVTSAQKNPTAFYLCASTPRGMGYNEQFFGPGTRLTVL.

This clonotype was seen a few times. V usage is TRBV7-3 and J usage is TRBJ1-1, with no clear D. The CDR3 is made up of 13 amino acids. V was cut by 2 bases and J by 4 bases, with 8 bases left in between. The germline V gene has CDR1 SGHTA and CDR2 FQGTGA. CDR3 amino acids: CASSLGWSTEAFF. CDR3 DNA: TGTGCCAGCAGCTTAGGGTGGTCCACTGAAGCTTTCTTT.

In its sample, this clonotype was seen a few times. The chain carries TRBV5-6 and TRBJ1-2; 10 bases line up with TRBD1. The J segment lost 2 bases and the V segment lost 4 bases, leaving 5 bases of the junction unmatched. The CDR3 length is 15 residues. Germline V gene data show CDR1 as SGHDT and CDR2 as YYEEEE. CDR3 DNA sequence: TGTGCCAGCAGCGCGGCGGACAGGGGGAACTATGGCTACACCTTC. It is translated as CASSAADRGNYGYTF. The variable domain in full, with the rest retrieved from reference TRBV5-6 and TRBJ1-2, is DAGVTQSPTHLIKTRGQQVTLRCSPKSGHDTVSWYQQALGQGPQFIFQYYEEEERQRGNFPDRFSGHQFPNYSSELNVNALLLGDSALYLCASSAADRGNYGYTFGSGTRLTVV.

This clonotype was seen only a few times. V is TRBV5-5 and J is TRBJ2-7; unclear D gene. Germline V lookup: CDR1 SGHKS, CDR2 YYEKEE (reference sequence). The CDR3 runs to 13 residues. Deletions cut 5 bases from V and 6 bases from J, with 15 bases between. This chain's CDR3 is CASRSRSLVEQYF. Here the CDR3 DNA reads TGTGCCAGCAGGTCAAGGAGTTTGGTCGAGCAGTACTTC.